Sequencing of this TCR beta chain was carried out in a study of shared clonotypes between healthy human individuals. The data were produced by immunoSEQ multiplex PCR, yet TCRdb's version contains in-frame clones alone and is incomplete. The sample lists about a million clones; around 80% were seen once. This CDR3 has 14 residues. Germline V gene lookup returns CDR1 SNHLY and CDR2 FYNNEI. The V and J ends lost 6 bases and 0 bases respectively, with 6 bases between them. The sample comprised memory CD4+ T cells sorted from blood. Subset denoted: CD45RA-negative fraction. The TCR originated in a man aged 18-30 years in good health. The chain carries TRBV2 and TRBJ1-6; D gene ambiguous. CDR3 nucleotides: TGTGCCAGCAGCAGGACCTCCTATAATTCACCCCTCCACTTT. It translates to CASSRTSYNSPLHF.